The source of this TCR beta chain is a study of T-cell reconstitution after alpha-beta-depleted transplantation in children. Molecular barcoding with unique molecular identifiers was used for the TCRbeta library. TCRdb itself ran the PCR reads through MiXCR, one entry per CDR3 protein. Of about 440,000 distinct CDR3 sequences in the sample, about 40% are singletons; the top ten hold roughly 27%. From germline, CDR1 is ENHRY and CDR2 SYGVKD. V shed 3 bases, J shed 8 bases, and the junction held 7 bases outside the gene matches. The CDR3 totals 14 residues. The V gene is TRBV10-3, the J gene TRBJ2-4, with 7 bases identical to TRBD1. The sequence came from a girl aged 2 to 9 with aplastic anemia, due to receive a stem cell transplant. The sequenced sample was PBMCs, obtained before TCRalphabeta/CD19-depleted stem cell transplant. The CDR3 loop reads CAISEGDSRDIQYF. CDR3 in DNA: TGTGCCATCAGTGAAGGGGACAGTCGGGACATTCAGTACTTC.